Shown below are 9 T cell receptor beta chains from a single sample sequenced in a study of identical twins. TCRdb analysed the 5' RACE reads with MiXCR anew, one entry per CDR3 protein. The data contain 250,000 to 350,000 distinct CDR3 sequences, over 8.5% of them singletons. This sample was also put to use in a study of yellow fever vaccine responses in identical twins.

The sequencing sample was made of CD8+ T cells sorted from blood. The source is a young woman in good health.

This clonotype came up many times. The chain joins TRBV27 to TRBJ2-1; 10 nucleotides line up with TRBD2. The CDR3 sequence is 18 residues long. The junction had 8 bases not matched to a gene; V was cut back by 3 bases and J by 0 bases. Germline CDR1 is MNHEY and CDR2 is SMNVEV (reference sequence). This chain's CDR3 is CASSFPIAGGVSYNEQFF. CDR3 nucleotides: TGTGCCAGCAGTTTTCCGATAGCGGGGGGCGTCTCCTACAATGAGCAGTTCTTC.

This clonotype was counted at least ten times. The chain carries TRBV27 and TRBJ1-2; 7 nucleotides agree with TRBD1. The length of the CDR3 is 13 residues. Germline CDR1 reads MNHEY; CDR2 reads SMNVEV (reference sequence). V shed 5 bases, J shed 5 bases, and the junction held 5 bases outside the gene matches. The CDR3 DNA follows: TGTGCCAGCAGTGGCACAGGGGTGTATGGCTACACCTTC. The encoded protein is CASSGTGVYGYTF.

The rearrangement uses TRBV11-2 and TRBJ1-6; D remains unclear. Trimming left V 1 base short and J 0 bases short, with 7 bases between. The CDR3 covers 16 residues. Germline V gives CDR1 SGHAT, CDR2 FQNNGV. The CDR3 region is CASSLGGISYNSPLHF. The CDR3 nucleotides read TGTGCCAGCAGCTTAGGAGGGATCTCCTATAATTCACCCCTCCACTTT.

The chain combines TRBV3-1 with TRBJ2-2; a possible D gene is TRBD1 (6 bases). This CDR3 region has 19 residues. V lost 11 bases, J lost 2 bases, and 30 bases lay in between. In germline, CDR1 is LGHDT, CDR2 YNNKEL (reference sequence). The CDR3 region is CACSKQSYVGQINTGELFF. The CDR3 region has the DNA TGTGCCTGCTCCAAGCAGTCGTATGTAGGACAGATTAACACCGGGGAGCTGTTTTTT.

The chain uses TRBV5-4 and TRBJ2-3, with TRBD2 matching over 8 bases. The CDR3 totals 14 residues. Germline trimming cut 3 bases from V and 4 bases from J; bases unmatched to any gene: 4. Germline-derived CDR1 and CDR2 are SGHNT and YYREEE (reference sequence). CDR3 loop: CASSSGGPSDTQYF. The CDR3 DNA reads TGTGCCAGCAGCTCGGGAGGGCCATCAGATACGCAGTATTTT.

This clonotype was seen ten or more times. The genes are TRBV20-1 and TRBJ1-2, with D possibly being TRBD1 (6 bases). The germline V gene has CDR1 DFQATT and CDR2 SNEGSKA (reference sequence). V gave up 5 bases and J gave up 8 bases, with 15 bases separating them. This CDR3 is built from 12 residues. The DNA for the CDR3 is TGCAGTGCTGACAGGCCTAACTCGGGCTACACCTTC. This encodes CSADRPNSGYTF.

This clonotype was counted many times. V is TRBV9 and J is TRBJ2-7; TRBD1 or TRBD2 may be the D gene (6 bases each). Between the trimmed V and J ends, which lost 3 bases and 1 base, there was a span of 14 bases. In germline, CDR1 is SGDLS, CDR2 YYNGEE. This CDR3 region has 15 residues. DNA for the CDR3: TGTGCCAGCAGCGCCGGCGGAGGGGGGTCCTACGAGCAGTACTTC. Amino acid sequence: CASSAGGGGSYEQYF.

This clonotype was seen repeatedly, ten times or more. CDR3 sequence: CASSLDRGYYEQYF. In DNA, the CDR3 is TGTGCCAGCAGTTTGGATAGGGGGTACTACGAGCAGTACTTC. This chain links TRBV12-3 or TRBV12-4 with TRBJ2-7; a weak D match, TRBD1 (6 bases). Trimming removed 3 bases from V and 3 bases from J, with 12 bases in between. This CDR3 is built from 14 residues.

This clonotype was detected a few times. CDR3 sequence reads: CASSSDNIETQYF. CDR3 nucleotide sequence: TGCGCCAGCAGCTCAGACAACATCGAGACCCAGTACTTC. The chain uses TRBV5-1 and TRBJ2-5; D gene uncertain. Trimming removed 3 bases from V and 5 bases from J, with 11 bases in between. Looked up from germline, CDR1 is SGHRS and CDR2 is YFSETQ. CDR3 size: 13 residues. The whole variable domain, remainder taken from reference TRBV5-1 and TRBJ2-5, is KAGVTQTPRYLIKTRGQQVTLSCSPISGHRSVSWYQQTPGQGLQFLFEYFSETQRNKGNFPGRFSGRQFSNSRSEMNVSTLELGDSALYLCASSSDNIETQYFGPGTRLLVL.